Presented here are 32 T cell receptor beta chains from one specimen sequenced in a study of blood T cells in healthy people across ages (dated by TCRdb to the mid-2010s). The library relied on 5' RACE. TCRdb shows the sequencer as Illumina HiSeq 2500. A second PCR of 7 to 11 cycles was performed with a sample-barcoded 5' primer and a J-beta primer mix. TCRdb handled the public reads itself, with Q25 trimming in fastp and clone calling in MiXCR, and kept productive beta chains. Entries that share a CDR3 protein sequence are merged under the most common genes and DNA. In this sample the table shows about 1,400,000 distinct CDR3 sequences, roughly 40% of which occur a single time. 7.9% of the sample goes to the ten largest clones. The sequencing sample was made of blood. Receptors originate from a woman under 30 in good health.

The chain joins TRBV15 to TRBJ2-1; D gene uncertain. V gave up 2 bases and J gave up 8 bases, with 13 bases separating them. Germline V CDR1 and CDR2: LNHNV, YYDKDF (reference sequence). This CDR3 is built from 14 residues. The CDR3 coding sequence is TGTGCCACCAGCAGACCGGGCCCTGCGGATGAGCAGTTCTTC. Its translation: CATSRPGPADEQFF.

This chain uses TRBV29-1 with TRBJ2-5, with D perhaps being TRBD1 or TRBD2 (5 bases each). The end of the DNA fits TRBJ2-7 better, so the J call may be wrong. CDR3 length: 14 residues. Germline loops: CDR1 SQVTM, CDR2 ANQGSEA. As DNA, the CDR3 is TGCAGCGTTGTCCCTCCAGGGACCCCTCTCGAGCAGTACTTC. This encodes CSVVPPGTPLEQYF.

V usage is TRBV28 and J usage is TRBJ2-1; D is possibly TRBD1 or TRBD2 (6 bases each). Trimming removed 4 bases at V and 7 bases at J, with 20 bases between. The CDR3 covers 16 residues. Germline CDR1 MDHEN, CDR2 SYDVKM. CDR3 nucleotides: TGTGCCAGCAGTTCCCCTCCCAAAGGAGGGGGGAATGAGCAGTTCTTC. This sequence encodes CASSSPPKGGGNEQFF.

This clonotype was seen a few times. CDR3 sequence: CASSKGKAGDSTGELFF. The CDR3 bases are TGTGCCAGCAGCAAGGGGAAAGCGGGAGATTCGACCGGGGAGCTGTTTTTT. The V call is TRBV21-1, the J call TRBJ2-2; the table's TRBD2 call for D was not verified on the DNA. TRBV21-1 is marked as a pseudogene. The length of the CDR3 is 17 residues.

This clonotype was recorded a few times. The chain joins TRBV12-3 or TRBV12-4 to TRBJ2-3; D tentatively reads TRBD1 or TRBD2 (6 bases each). This CDR3 spans 14 amino acids. The V end lost 7 bases, the J end lost 2 bases, and 13 bases lay between the germline ends. The CDR3 nucleotides read TGTGCCAGCAAGTGGGGGGCCCCCACAGATACGCAGTATTTT. Amino acid sequence: CASKWGAPTDTQYF.

The gene calls are TRBV6-1 and TRBJ1-2, with 7 bases matching TRBD1. The V segment lost 6 bases and the J segment 7 bases; nucleotides outside the gene matches: 11. CDR1 and CDR2 from the germline V gene are MNHNS and SASEGT. CDR3 length equals 14 residues. As DNA, the CDR3 is TGTGCCAGCAGAGAAAACACCGCAGGGGGTGGCTACACCTTC. Its translation is CASRENTAGGGYTF.

The V gene is TRBV29-1, the J gene TRBJ1-2; unclear D gene. V dropped 3 bases and J dropped 1 base, with 9 bases sitting between them. There are 13 residues in the CDR3. Germline lookup yields CDR1 SQVTM and CDR2 ANQGSEA. CDR3 amino acids: CSVDPPDNYGYTF. CDR3 nucleotide sequence: TGCAGCGTTGACCCCCCAGATAACTATGGCTACACCTTC.

V usage is TRBV29-1 and J usage is TRBJ2-7, with D possibly matching TRBD1 (7 bases). This CDR3 contains 14 residues. Trimming took 3 bases from V and 7 from J, leaving 19 bases between them. Germline V gene lookup returns CDR1 SQVTM and CDR2 ANQGSEA. DNA for the CDR3: TGCAGCGTTGACCGAGGCGGAGGGGGCCAGGAGCAGTACTTC. Its translation is CSVDRGGGGQEQYF.

The V gene is TRBV24-1, the J gene TRBJ2-5, with D unclear. V dropped 1 base and J dropped 1 base, with 21 bases sitting between them. The CDR3 is 19 residues long. Germline CDR1 and CDR2: KGHDR and SFDVKD. The CDR3 spells CATSDFKELAVIAQETQYF. CDR3 nucleotides: TGTGCCACCAGTGATTTTAAGGAGTTGGCAGTTATTGCCCAAGAGACCCAGTACTTC.

The genes are TRBV30 and TRBJ2-1; D gene unclear. Germline V CDR1 and CDR2: GTSNPN, SVGIG (reference sequence). Trimming took off 2 bases at V and 5 bases at J, with 13 bases between the two ends. The CDR3 is made up of 14 amino acids. The CDR3 DNA follows: TGTGCCTGGAGTCTGGACGTCTCTCACAATGAGCAGTTCTTC. Protein sequence: CAWSLDVSHNEQFF.

For this clonotype: A much larger clone sits a single nucleotide away, making a read error possible. The chain has TRBV7-9 and TRBJ2-7, with a tentative D call TRBD2 (5 bases). The CDR3 is 17 amino acids. V dropped 5 bases and J dropped 7 bases, with 27 bases sitting between them. The germline V gene encodes CDR1 SEHNR and CDR2 FQNEAQ (reference sequence). CDR3: CASSPGELYSSYNEQYF. CDR3 DNA sequence: TGTGCCAGCAGCCCCGGGGAGCTATATAGCTCCTACAATGAGCAGTACTTC.

The rearrangement uses TRBV5-1 and TRBJ2-7; 9 nucleotides line up with TRBD1. Germline CDR1 reads SGHRS; CDR2 reads YFSETQ. V gave up 8 bases and J gave up 3 bases; unmatched junction bases: 9. The CDR3 is made up of 14 amino acids. The DNA for the CDR3 is TGCGCCAGTCTAGACAGGGGGAGGGACTACGAGCAGTACTTC. This gives the protein CASLDRGRDYEQYF.

This rearrangement joins TRBV12-3 or TRBV12-4 to TRBJ2-1; D gene uncertain. The length of the CDR3 is 12 residues. Trimming took off 6 bases at V and 12 bases at J, with 15 bases between the two ends. The CDR3 nucleotides read TGTGCCAGCAGCTTTAGCCTGGGTGGGCAGTTCTTC. Protein product: CASSFSLGGQFF.

The CDR3 region is CSARNVTRGNYEQYF. In DNA, the CDR3 is TGCAGTGCTAGAAATGTGACGCGGGGGAACTACGAGCAGTACTTC. The chain employs TRBV20-1 and TRBJ2-7, with TRBD2 matching over 7 bases. Germline values: CDR1 DFQATT, CDR2 SNEGSKA (reference sequence). The V gene end was trimmed by 2 bases and the J gene end by 3 bases; junction bases not matched to a gene: 10. This CDR3 is 15 amino acids long.

This sequence joins TRBV6-1 and TRBJ2-4; 9 bases agree with TRBD1. There are 15 residues in the CDR3. CDR1 and CDR2 (germline): MNHNS, SASEGT. V lost 3 bases and J lost 8; bases outside the gene matches: 8. CDR3 nucleotides: TGTGCCAGCAGTGAGGGGACAGGGTTCACAGACATTCAGTACTTC. Encoded protein: CASSEGTGFTDIQYF.

This rearrangement joins TRBV11-2 to TRBJ2-7; 8 nucleotides align to TRBD2. The V and J ends lost 3 bases and 0 bases, in that order; junction bases with no gene match: 7. The germline V gene has CDR1 SGHAT and CDR2 FQNNGV. This CDR3 comprises 16 residues. The CDR3 region is CASSLDPSGSSYEQYF. Here the CDR3 DNA reads TGTGCCAGCAGCTTGGACCCCAGCGGGAGCTCCTACGAGCAGTACTTC.

This clonotype showed up just a few times. The J gene is TRBJ1-6, the V gene TRBV12-3 or TRBV12-4; possible D gene TRBD1, 5 bases. The CDR3 contains 13 residues. Trimming removed 8 bases from V and 5 bases from J, with 10 bases in between. The DNA for the CDR3 is TGTGCCAGCGGGACGCAAAATAATTCACCCCTCCACTTT. Amino acid sequence: CASGTQNNSPLHF.

The genes are TRBV6-1 and TRBJ1-1; a weak D match, TRBD1 (5 bases). CDR1 MNHNS and CDR2 SASEGT come from the germline V gene. Between the trimmed V and J ends, which lost 2 bases and 4 bases, there was a span of 14 bases. This CDR3 is built from 15 residues. DNA of the CDR3: TGTGCCAGCAGTGAAACGAGGGGCGTGGGCACTGAAGCTTTCTTT. This translates into CASSETRGVGTEAFF.

This clonotype was seen only once. The chain employs TRBV21-1 and TRBJ1-2; TRBD1, the table's D call, was not compared with the DNA. TRBV21-1 is flagged as a pseudogene. The CDR3 sequence is 15 residues long. The CDR3 sequence is CASSKEGQGYDGYTF. The CDR3 nucleotides read TGTGCCAGCAGCAAAGAGGGACAGGGCTACGATGGCTACACCTTC.

This clonotype was counted between two and nine times. The rearrangement joins TRBV2 to TRBJ1-2; D unresolved. The CDR3 spans 14 residues. The V and J ends lost 4 bases and 2 bases respectively, with 11 bases between them. Germline V gene sequence: CDR1 SNHLY, CDR2 FYNNEI. The CDR3 DNA reads as TGTGCCAGCAGTGGATCGGTTGACAACTATGGCTACACCTTC. This gives the protein CASSGSVDNYGYTF. Full variable domain (remainder filled in from reference TRBV2 and TRBJ1-2): EPEVTQTPSHQVTQMGQEVILRCVPISNHLYFYWYRQILGQKVEFLVSFYNNEISEKSEIFDDQFSVERPDGSNFTLKIRSTKLEDSAMYFCASSGSVDNYGYTFGSGTRLTVV.

A word on this clonotype: Being one base from a much bigger clone, this may be a read error. This chain uses TRBV4-1 with TRBJ2-7; 11 bases are shared with TRBD2. CDR3 length: 15 amino acids. CDR1 and CDR2 (germline): MGHRA, YSYEKL. J was trimmed by 0 bases and V by 8 bases; bases with no gene match: 6. The CDR3 protein is CASGRTSGFSYEQYF. CDR3 in DNA: TGCGCCAGCGGCCGGACTAGCGGGTTCTCCTACGAGCAGTACTTC.

The chain employs TRBV5-6 and TRBJ1-2, with D hard to call. This CDR3 contains 13 residues. Germline V CDR1 and CDR2: SGHDT, YYEEEE. V dropped 0 bases and J dropped 4 bases, with 7 bases sitting between them. The CDR3 sequence: CASSLEIAYGYTF. In DNA form, the CDR3 reads TGTGCCAGCAGCTTGGAAATTGCCTATGGCTACACCTTC.

V is TRBV29-1 and J is TRBJ2-3, with 8 bases lining up with TRBD2. Trimming at V came to 0 bases and at J to 5 bases, leaving 10 bases not matched to a gene. The germline CDR1 and CDR2 sequences are SQVTM and ANQGSEA. The CDR3 is made up of 16 amino acids. CDR3 bases: TGCAGCGTTGAAGATCTAGTGGGACTAGGCCTAGATACGCAGTATTTT. This sequence encodes CSVEDLVGLGLDTQYF.

V gene TRBV7-2 combines with J gene TRBJ2-5; possibly TRBD2 for D (6 bases). There are 15 residues in the CDR3. V shed 2 bases and J shed 5 bases, with 15 bases lying between them. Looked up from germline, CDR1 is SGHTA and CDR2 is FQGNSA. For the CDR3, the DNA is TGTGCCAGCAGCTTAAGGAGGGCCGCTCTTGAGACCCAGTACTTC. It is translated as CASSLRRAALETQYF.

The chain is built from TRBV3-1 and TRBJ2-5; TRBD2 matches 13 bases. Looked up from germline, CDR1 is LGHDT and CDR2 is YNNKEL (reference sequence). The ends lost 4 bases at V and 1 base at J; junction bases unmatched: 6. The CDR3 runs 17 residues. The CDR3 here is CASSRPLAGGPQETQYF. The CDR3 DNA reads as TGTGCCAGCAGCCGCCCACTAGCGGGGGGGCCCCAAGAGACCCAGTACTTC.

This chain links TRBV25-1 with TRBJ1-1; D is unresolved. The CDR3 runs to 15 residues. The germline V and J ends were trimmed by 5 bases and 0 bases, with 13 bases remaining between them. Germline CDR1 is MGHDK and CDR2 is SYGVNS. The CDR3 region is CASSKTLDMNTEAFF. The CDR3 DNA sequence: TGTGCCAGCAGTAAAACTCTAGACATGAACACTGAAGCTTTCTTT.

The rearrangement links TRBV27 to TRBJ2-3; 11 nucleotides agree with TRBD1. CDR1 is MNHEY and CDR2 is SMNVEV in the germline V gene (reference sequence). J gave up 5 bases and V 8 bases, and 12 bases lay outside the gene matches. The CDR3 runs 16 residues. CDR3 protein: CASRPSDRGREDTQYF. CDR3 bases: TGTGCCAGCCGTCCCTCGGACAGGGGGCGTGAAGATACGCAGTATTTT.

In this sample, this clonotype turned up a few times. Written as DNA, the CDR3 is TGCAGCGTAACAGCGGACTATGGCTACACCTTC. Its translation is CSVTADYGYTF. The rearrangement links TRBV29-1 to TRBJ1-2; D call uncertain. Trimming cost V 6 bases and J 3 bases, with 8 bases left between them. Germline V gene lookup returns CDR1 SQVTM and CDR2 ANQGSEA. The CDR3 is 11 amino acids.

This clonotype was found once. The rearrangement links TRBV10-3 to TRBJ1-5; 7 bases align to TRBD1. The CDR3 extends over 15 amino acids. CDR1 and CDR2 from the germline V gene are ENHRY and SYGVKD. Losses at the gene ends were 3 bases for V and 4 bases for J; bases not matched to a gene: 6. The CDR3 region has the DNA TGTGCCATCAGTGATTTGGCGACAGGGAATCAGCCCCAGCATTTT. This sequence encodes CAISDLATGNQPQHF.

This chain links TRBV10-2 with TRBJ2-7, with D possibly being TRBD1 (6 bases). Germline assignment: CDR1 WSHSY and CDR2 SAAADI. With 10 bases removed from V and 0 bases from J, the gap between germline ends came to 16 bases. This CDR3 has 14 amino acids. The CDR3 DNA is TGCGCCACCCAAAACCAGGGGTCCTCCTACGAGCAGTACTTC. As protein: CATQNQGSSYEQYF.

CDR3 nucleotides: TGTGCCAGCAGTGACAGGGGGCGCAAGGCTGGGGCCAACGTCCTGACTTTC. Its protein is CASSDRGRKAGANVLTF. V is TRBV6-1 and J is TRBJ2-6, with TRBD1 identical over 8 bases. After removal of 3 bases from V and 2 bases from J, the junction contained 6 bases not matched to a gene. Germline CDR1 and CDR2: MNHNS and SASEGT. The CDR3 runs 17 residues.

Comment on this clonotype: With a much larger clone just one base away, this may be a read error. This chain joins TRBV29-1 and TRBJ2-7; D gene unclear. Trimming stripped 0 bases from V and 5 bases from J, with 8 bases between. There are 12 residues in the CDR3. Germline V lookup: CDR1 SQVTM, CDR2 ANQGSEA. The CDR3: CSVEDTTDEQYF. CDR3 nucleotide sequence: TGCAGCGTTGAAGATACAACCGACGAGCAGTACTTC.